Each of the 8 T cell receptor beta chains below was sequenced from the same sample in a study of early T cells in non-severe SARS-CoV-2 infection. TCRdb processed the 5' RACE reads anew with MiXCR; each CDR3 protein has one entry. The sample lists around 70,000 distinct CDR3 sequences; 9.1% were seen once. Sequenced sample: whole blood. The receptor source for this set is an adult who was a healthcare worker with PCR-confirmed SARS-CoV-2 infection or an uninfected control (not recorded which).

The chain uses TRBV29-1 and TRBJ1-1, with D possibly TRBD1 on 6 matching bases. This CDR3 region has 13 residues. CDR1 and CDR2 from the germline V gene are SQVTM and ANQGSEA. Trimming removed 7 bases from V and 4 bases from J, with 16 bases in between. CDR3 nucleotides: TGCAGCGGCCGTACAGGGATGGGCACTGAAGCTTTCTTT. Protein sequence: CSGRTGMGTEAFF.

This clonotype has a count of ten or more. The chain employs TRBV10-2 and TRBJ1-5; D not resolved. In germline, CDR1 is WSHSY, CDR2 SAAADI. There are 14 residues in the CDR3. V lost 4 bases and J 5 bases, leaving 12 bases between the germline ends. CDR3 nucleotides: TGCGCCAGCAGTGGGGTCGGGCCCGATCAGCCCCAGCATTTT. Amino acid sequence: CASSGVGPDQPQHF.

Ten or more counts support this clonotype. This rearrangement joins TRBV20-1 to TRBJ1-2, with a tentative D call TRBD1 (6 bases). CDR3 length equals 15 residues. Per the germline V gene, CDR1 is DFQATT and CDR2 is SNEGSKA (reference sequence). The V end lost 0 bases, the J end lost 2 bases, and 13 bases lay between the germline ends. The CDR3 region is CSARDHGRGNYGYTF. Written as DNA, the CDR3 is TGCAGTGCTAGAGATCATGGCAGGGGAAACTATGGCTACACCTTC.

This sequence joins TRBV14 and TRBJ2-1; the D is unclear. Germline CDR1 reads SGHDN; CDR2 reads FVKESK. The V gene lost 4 bases and the J gene lost 5 bases, with 12 bases spanning the gap. The CDR3 spans 14 residues. CDR3 sequence (DNA): TGTGCCAGCAGCCTCCTTTTCCGGGACAATGAGCAGTTCTTC. This encodes CASSLLFRDNEQFF.

This clonotype showed up just a few times. The chain has TRBV20-1 and TRBJ2-1; 11 bases are shared with TRBD2. This CDR3 is built from 15 residues. J was trimmed by 4 bases and V by 3 bases; bases with no gene match: 5. The germline gives CDR1 DFQATT, CDR2 SNEGSKA (reference sequence). CDR3 coding DNA: TGCAGTGCTAGCACCGGGACTAGCGGTTACAATGAGCAGTTCTTC. Protein: CSASTGTSGYNEQFF.

This clonotype was detected a few times. The V call is TRBV4-2, the J call TRBJ2-1, with 7 bases fitting TRBD1. CDR3 length: 18 amino acids. V lost 0 bases to trimming and J lost 0 bases; unmatched junction nucleotides: 8. Germline-derived CDR1 and CDR2 are LGHNA and YNFKEQ. As DNA, the CDR3 is TGTGCCAGCAGCCAAGATCCAGCCGGGACAGACTCCTACAATGAGCAGTTCTTC. Its translation: CASSQDPAGTDSYNEQFF.

Many counts were recorded for this clonotype. The V gene is TRBV6-1, the J gene TRBJ1-5, with D unclear. CDR3 length equals 11 residues. CDR1 is MNHNS and CDR2 is SASEGT in the germline V gene. V shed 8 bases and J shed 5 bases, with 7 bases lying between them. The CDR3 DNA is TGTGCCAGCGCCGCACATCAGCCCCAGCATTTT. It encodes CASAAHQPQHF.

The chain recombines TRBV28 with TRBJ2-7; TRBD2 agrees at 10 bases. Germline V gene sequence: CDR1 MDHEN, CDR2 SYDVKM. The CDR3 is made up of 14 amino acids. The ends lost 6 bases at V and 6 bases at J; junction bases unmatched: 8. CDR3: CASSLTSGTGEQYF. The CDR3 nucleotides are TGTGCCAGCAGCCTAACTAGCGGGACGGGCGAGCAGTACTTC.